One and the same sample provided the 17 T cell receptor beta chains below, sequenced in a study of blood T cell repertoires in COVID-19 (dated by TCRdb to the early 2020s). Library preparation was by the immunoSEQ multiplex PCR assay. Sourced from immuneACCESS, this table was stored by TCRdb with only in-frame sequences that have V and J called. A share of the clones is absent; for the studies checked, an unresolved V gene accounts for under half, and the remainder has no known explanation. The sample table lists fewer than 90,000 clones, 85% to 90% of them with a count of one. The ten largest clones add up to under 2% of the sample. Specimen: peripheral blood. These receptors were obtained from a woman aged 80 or over with active or convalescent COVID-19.

This chain connects TRBV18 to TRBJ2-1; the D gene is possibly TRBD2 (5 bases). CDR3 length equals 12 residues. CDR1 is KGHSH and CDR2 is LQKENI in the germline V gene. V lost 5 bases, J lost 9 bases, and 11 bases lay in between. CDR3 in DNA: TGTGCCAGCTCAGATACTAGAAGTGAGCAGTTCTTC. This encodes CASSDTRSEQFF.

This chain connects TRBV15 to TRBJ1-5; D is unresolved. The CDR3 spans 13 residues. Looked up from germline, CDR1 is LNHNV and CDR2 is YYDKDF (reference sequence). Trimming took 1 base from V and 6 from J, leaving 7 bases between them. DNA for the CDR3: TGTGCCACCAGCAGAGGGCCCCTTCAGCCCCAGCATTTT. It codes for CATSRGPLQPQHF.

Only one count was recorded for this clone. The chain links TRBV10-3 to TRBJ2-5; 8 bases are a match to TRBD1. Trimming cost V 2 bases and J 5 bases; bases outside gene matches: 7. Germline V CDR1 and CDR2: ENHRY, SYGVKD. The CDR3 contains 15 residues. The chain's CDR3 is CAISEIQGGIETQYF. CDR3 nucleotide sequence: TGTGCCATCAGTGAGATACAGGGGGGCATTGAGACCCAGTACTTC.

The chain employs TRBV11-2 and TRBJ2-1, with TRBD2 matching over 9 bases. This CDR3 is 14 amino acids long. V was pared by 5 bases and J by 8 bases, with 7 bases of the junction left unmatched. In germline, CDR1 is SGHAT, CDR2 FQNNGV. The CDR3 DNA follows: TGTGCCAGCAGCCCAGGGCGGGGGGGCGATGAGCAGTTCTTC. This gives the protein CASSPGRGGDEQFF. The whole variable domain, remainder taken from reference TRBV11-2 and TRBJ2-1, is EAGVAQSPRYKIIEKRQSVAFWCNPISGHATLYWYQQILGQGPKLLIQFQNNGVVDDSQLPKDRFSAERLKGVDSTLKIQPAKLEDSAVYLCASSPGRGGDEQFFGPGTRLTVL.

This sequence joins TRBV18 and TRBJ2-2; D ambiguous. V was pared by 5 bases and J by 2 bases, with 18 bases between. CDR3 length equals 17 residues. Germline lookup yields CDR1 KGHSH and CDR2 LQKENI. CDR3 sequence: CASSFRGGPKNTGELFF. DNA for the CDR3: TGTGCCAGCTCATTTCGCGGCGGTCCGAAAAACACCGGGGAGCTGTTTTTT. The full variable domain, with the rest looked up from reference TRBV18 and TRBJ2-2, is NAGVMQNPRHLVRRRGQEARLRCSPMKGHSHVYWYRQLPEEGLKFMVYLQKENIIDESGMPKERFSAEFPKEGPSILRIQQVVRGDSAAYFCASSFRGGPKNTGELFFGEGSRLTVL.

This chain uses TRBV6-4 with TRBJ2-1, with 9 bases that match TRBD2. The CDR3 consists of 15 residues. Trimming took 3 bases from V and 3 from J; bases not matched to a gene: 3. The germline V gene encodes CDR1 MRHNA and CDR2 SNTAGT. The DNA of the CDR3 is TGTGCCAGCAGTGAACTAGCGGGTTTCTACAATGAGCAGTTCTTC. It is translated as CASSELAGFYNEQFF.

The chain recombines TRBV7-2 with TRBJ1-2; D uncertain. The CDR3 totals 12 residues. Germline CDR1 SGHTA, CDR2 FQGNSA. V was shortened by 5 bases and J by 1 base, with 5 bases between the two germline ends. CDR3 in DNA: TGTGCCAGCAGCCCCCGTAACTATGGCTACACCTTC. It is translated as CASSPRNYGYTF.

The chain links TRBV7-9 to TRBJ1-1, with D maybe TRBD1 (6 bases). This CDR3 region has 15 residues. Trimming took off 5 bases at V and 0 bases at J, with 13 bases between the two ends. The germline V gene encodes CDR1 SEHNR and CDR2 FQNEAQ (reference sequence). CDR3 loop: CASSQWGGMNTEAFF. The CDR3 DNA reads TGTGCCAGCAGCCAATGGGGGGGCATGAACACTGAAGCTTTCTTT.

The chain joins TRBV30 to TRBJ1-5; D is ambiguous. The CDR3 length is 16 residues. The V end was cut by 2 bases, the J end by 4 bases, with 18 bases between. Looked up from germline, CDR1 is GTSNPN and CDR2 is SVGIG (reference sequence). The CDR3 region has the DNA TGTGCCTGGAGTAGACCCCCCATAGGAGGAAATCAGCCCCAGCATTTT. Protein sequence: CAWSRPPIGGNQPQHF.

The genes are TRBV4-3 and TRBJ1-4, with 8 bases aligning to TRBD1. The germline V gene has CDR1 LGHNA and CDR2 YSLEER. The CDR3 sequence is 15 residues long. V was clipped by 1 base and J by 7 bases; unmatched bases: 5. CDR3 loop: CASSQGNRGGEKLFF. The DNA for the CDR3 is TGCGCCAGCAGCCAAGGAAACAGGGGGGGTGAAAAACTGTTTTTT.

The gene calls are TRBV6-4 and TRBJ2-5; 11 nucleotides agree with TRBD2. V lost 3 bases to trimming and J lost 9 bases; unmatched junction nucleotides: 6. CDR3 size: 14 residues. CDR1 and CDR2 (germline): MRHNA, SNTAGT. CDR3 sequence (DNA): TGTGCCAGCAGTGAAGGGGTAGCGGGGGGGCCCCAGTACTTC. Residues: CASSEGVAGGPQYF.

CDR3 nucleotide sequence: TGTGCTAGTGCCCCGCTAGCGGGGGGGCTGGTGGATGAGCAGTTCTTC. This sequence encodes CASAPLAGGLVDEQFF. The rearrangement joins TRBV12-5 to TRBJ2-1; the match to TRBD2 covers 12 bases. The CDR3 spans 16 residues. With V trimmed by 7 bases and J by 8 bases, 12 bases remained unmatched. Germline V gene lookup returns CDR1 LGHNT and CDR2 FRNRAP.

J is TRBJ2-3 and V is TRBV7-6, with D maybe TRBD1 (6 bases). The CDR3 consists of 15 residues. CDR1 is SGHVS, CDR2 FNYEAQ, per germline. V was trimmed by 5 bases and J by 2 bases, leaving 14 bases between them. The CDR3 region has the DNA TGTGCCAGCAGCCCGGGACAAAGTTACACAGATACGCAGTATTTT. This sequence encodes CASSPGQSYTDTQYF.

This clone was seen a single time. The chain has TRBV7-2 and TRBJ2-7, with 14 bases lining up with TRBD2. The CDR3 consists of 16 residues. Looked up from germline, CDR1 is SGHTA and CDR2 is FQGNSA. Unmatched junction bases numbered 6, after V lost 1 base and J lost 7 bases. In nucleotides, the CDR3 is TGTGCCAGCAGCTTAGGACTAGCGGGAGGGGCGAGTGAGCAGTACTTC. Translated, it gives CASSLGLAGGASEQYF.

The chain links TRBV19 to TRBJ2-1, with TRBD2 matching 9 bases. CDR1 and CDR2 from the germline V gene are LNHDA and SQIVND (reference sequence). The CDR3 loop spans 15 amino acids. V gave up 6 bases and J gave up 0 bases; unmatched junction bases: 3. The chain's CDR3 is CASRLAGSSYNEQFF. CDR3 DNA sequence: TGTGCCAGTAGACTAGCGGGCAGCTCCTACAATGAGCAGTTCTTC.

This clone occurred once. The chain joins TRBV6-2 or TRBV6-3 to TRBJ1-5; unclear D gene. The CDR3 sequence is 15 residues long. CDR1 and CDR2 (germline): MNHEY, SVGEGT. V was trimmed by 2 bases and J by 0 bases, leaving 8 bases between them. The CDR3 here is CASSYGHTSNQPQHF. CDR3 coding DNA: TGTGCCAGCAGTTACGGGCACACTAGCAATCAGCCCCAGCATTTT.

This clone was seen just once. CDR3 nucleotides: TGTGCCAGCACCCTGGTAGGGGGCAGTGAAAAACTGTTTTTT. It yields the protein CASTLVGGSEKLFF. The gene calls are TRBV5-6 and TRBJ1-4, with 7 bases identical to TRBD1. The junction had 9 bases not matched to a gene; V was cut back by 6 bases and J by 7 bases. This CDR3 has 14 residues. Germline V gene data show CDR1 as SGHDT and CDR2 as YYEEEE.